A selection of T cell receptor beta chains follows, all from one sample in a study of OX40 agonist ivuxolimab in advanced cancers. TCRdb keeps only in-frame clones here, not all; method: immunoSEQ multiplex PCR. The sample consists of about 62,000 clones, 85% of them appearing once. The input for sequencing was CD4+ or CD8+ T cells sorted from blood, taken in a trial of the OX40 agonist ivuxolimab. The receptors derive from an adult with an advanced solid tumor such as melanoma, head and neck, liver or kidney cancer. Both conserved end residues are part of each CDR3.

j_call,v_call,cdr3_aa
TRBJ2-2,TRBV19,CASNRLAANTGELFF
TRBJ1-5,TRBV19,CASSSDRGQTQPQHF
TRBJ2-4,TRBV6-1,CASIWGRGRTNIQYF
TRBJ2-3,TRBV9,CASSVGQDTQYF
TRBJ1-6,TRBV2,CASSLDRVPNSPLHF
TRBJ2-6,TRBV2,CASSSGNSGANVLTF
TRBJ2-1,TRBV7-9,CASSLEWGEQFF
TRBJ2-7,TRBV28,CASSSTGTLYEQYF
TRBJ1-3,TRBV5-8,CASSPDSGTIYF
TRBJ2-7,TRBV6-1,CASSEGLQYF
TRBJ2-7,TRBV11-3,CASSKVVRGNEQYF
TRBJ1-5,TRBV4-1,CASSQEGDVAQHF
TRBJ1-3,TRBV29-1,CSASGYSGNTIYF
TRBJ1-4,TRBV7-9,CASSLEGGNEKLFF
TRBJ2-5,TRBV5-4,CASSLDDKTQYF
TRBJ2-5,TRBV7-6,CASSLGDRQETQYF
TRBJ2-1,TRBV11-2,CASSLDGIAGWGNEQFF
TRBJ2-5,TRBV7-6,CASSFLDPAVETQYF
TRBJ2-7,TRBV11-2,CASSLYGGEYYEQYF
TRBJ2-4,TRBV7-9,CASSPDRGLRNIQYF
TRBJ2-2,TRBV5-1,CASSKSSGDTGELFF
TRBJ1-1,TRBV7-3,CASSLQENTEAFF
TRBJ2-1,TRBV7-3,CASSSGGTGFVNNEQFF
TRBJ2-1,TRBV6-5,CASSYSAGGYNEQFF
TRBJ2-3,TRBV9,CASTAGLAGATDTQYF
TRBJ2-7,TRBV2,CASSRSGVEQYF
TRBJ2-3,TRBV29-1,CSVLPGQWEYF
TRBJ1-1,TRBV7-3,CASSLSRGLGTEAFF
TRBJ2-5,TRBV19,CASSYWGQGGETQYF
TRBJ2-1,TRBV4-1,CASSQEFMRDREHEQFF
TRBJ1-4,TRBV6-1,CASSEALRFPPTNEKLFF
TRBJ2-7,TRBV19,CASSMDRGWAYEQYF
TRBJ2-3,TRBV5-4,CASSLRVGGTDTQYF
TRBJ2-3,TRBV7-6,CASSLAPGYSDTQYF
TRBJ1-5,TRBV6-5,CASSSGGNQPQHF
TRBJ1-1,TRBV6-1,CASSMNTEAFF
TRBJ1-1,TRBV27,CASSSRTGGTEAFF
TRBJ2-5,TRBV2,CASRTSGGQETQYF
TRBJ2-5,TRBV5-1,CASSPEVAGVETQYF
TRBJ2-1,TRBV10-3,CAIRSTSGYNEQFF
TRBJ1-4,TRBV2,CASSASPQGFGEKLFF
TRBJ2-7,TRBV5-1,CASSLARSDAYEQYF
NA,TRBV27,CASSRRTASSYEQYF
TRBJ1-1,TRBV6-5,CASSYSQGATEAFF
TRBJ1-5,TRBV6-1,CASRQTGDSNQPQHF
TRBJ2-5,TRBV7-7,CASSPPSGVETQYF
TRBJ1-5,TRBV21-1,CASTSAGSNQPQHF
TRBJ2-3,TRBV5-6,CASSFAGIWTDTQYF
TRBJ1-1,TRBV4-1,CASSQLYRGTRSSTEAFF
TRBJ1-4,TRBV19,CASNPGRGNEKLFF
TRBJ2-1,TRBV5-1,CASSLGQRGPAGGPREFF
TRBJ1-1,TRBV6-5,CASRRGTRDTEAFF
TRBJ1-1,TRBV6-1,CASSLEGTEAFF